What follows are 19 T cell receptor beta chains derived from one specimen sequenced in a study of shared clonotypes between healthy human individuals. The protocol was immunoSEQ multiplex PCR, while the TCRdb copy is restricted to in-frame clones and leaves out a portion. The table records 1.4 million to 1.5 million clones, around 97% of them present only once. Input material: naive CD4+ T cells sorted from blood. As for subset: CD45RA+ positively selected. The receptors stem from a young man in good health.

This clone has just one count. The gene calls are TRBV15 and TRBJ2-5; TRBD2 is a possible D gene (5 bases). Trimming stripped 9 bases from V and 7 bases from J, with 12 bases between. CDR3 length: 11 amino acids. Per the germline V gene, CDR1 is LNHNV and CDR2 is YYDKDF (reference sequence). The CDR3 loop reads CATGASGTQYF. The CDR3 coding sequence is TGTGCCACGGGAGCTTCAGGGACCCAGTACTTC.

The CDR3 nucleotides read TGTGCCAGCAGCTTAGGGGCCCCCTACGAGCAGTACTTC. It translates to CASSLGAPYEQYF. The chain combines TRBV5-4 with TRBJ2-7, with a tentative D call TRBD1 (5 bases). Looked up from germline, CDR1 is SGHNT and CDR2 is YYREEE (reference sequence). The CDR3 length is 13 residues. V lost 2 bases to trimming and J lost 2 bases, with 8 bases between them.

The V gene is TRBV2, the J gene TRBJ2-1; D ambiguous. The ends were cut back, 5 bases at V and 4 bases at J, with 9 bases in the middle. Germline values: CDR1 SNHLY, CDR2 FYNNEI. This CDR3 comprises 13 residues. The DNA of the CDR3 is TGTGCCAGCAGTATAAATCTTTACAATGAGCAGTTCTTC. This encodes CASSINLYNEQFF.

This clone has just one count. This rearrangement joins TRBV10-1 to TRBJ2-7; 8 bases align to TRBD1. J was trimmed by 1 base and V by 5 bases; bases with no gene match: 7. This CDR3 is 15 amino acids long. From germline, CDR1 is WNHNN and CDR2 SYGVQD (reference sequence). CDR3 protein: CASSSRTGISYEQYF. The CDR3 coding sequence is TGCGCCAGCAGTTCGAGGACAGGGATTTCCTACGAGCAGTACTTC.

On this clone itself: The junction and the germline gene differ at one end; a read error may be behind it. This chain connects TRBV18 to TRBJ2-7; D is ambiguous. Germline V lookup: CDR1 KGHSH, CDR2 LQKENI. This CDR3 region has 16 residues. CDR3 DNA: TGTTCCAGCTCACCACCCCCACCAGCTATCTCCTACGAGCAGTACTTC. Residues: CSSSPPPPAISYEQYF.

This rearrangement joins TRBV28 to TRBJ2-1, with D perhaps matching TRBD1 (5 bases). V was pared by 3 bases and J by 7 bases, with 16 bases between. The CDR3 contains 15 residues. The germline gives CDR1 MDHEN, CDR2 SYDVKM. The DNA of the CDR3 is TGTGCCAGCAGTTTTTTCGATGGGGCAAAAAATGAGCAGTTCTTC. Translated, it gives CASSFFDGAKNEQFF.

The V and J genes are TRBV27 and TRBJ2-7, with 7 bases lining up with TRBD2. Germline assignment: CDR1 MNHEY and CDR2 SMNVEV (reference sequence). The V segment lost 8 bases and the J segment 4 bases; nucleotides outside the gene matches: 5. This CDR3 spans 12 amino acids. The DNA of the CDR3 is TGTGCCAGCTCAGGGAGGGCGTACGAGCAGTACTTC. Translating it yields CASSGRAYEQYF.

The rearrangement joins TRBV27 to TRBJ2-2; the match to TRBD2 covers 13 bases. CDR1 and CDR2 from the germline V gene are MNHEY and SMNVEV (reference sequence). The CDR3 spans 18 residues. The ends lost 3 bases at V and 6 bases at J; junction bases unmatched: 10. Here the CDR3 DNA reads TGTGCCAGCAGTTTCCTACCTACTAGCGGGAGGGCCCCCGGGGAGCTGTTTTTT. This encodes CASSFLPTSGRAPGELFF.

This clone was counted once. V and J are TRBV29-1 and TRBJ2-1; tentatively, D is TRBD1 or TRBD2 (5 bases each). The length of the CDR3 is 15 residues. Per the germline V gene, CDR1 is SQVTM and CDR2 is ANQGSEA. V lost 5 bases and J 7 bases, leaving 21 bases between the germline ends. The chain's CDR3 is CSVMRGRGAPNEQFF. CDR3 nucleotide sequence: TGCAGCGTTATGAGGGGCCGTGGCGCCCCAAATGAGCAGTTCTTC.

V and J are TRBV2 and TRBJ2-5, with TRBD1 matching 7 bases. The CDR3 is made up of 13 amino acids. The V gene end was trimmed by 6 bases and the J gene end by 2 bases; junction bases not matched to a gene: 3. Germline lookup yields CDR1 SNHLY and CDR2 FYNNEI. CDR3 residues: CASRTGNQETQYF. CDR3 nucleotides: TGTGCCAGCAGGACAGGGAATCAAGAGACCCAGTACTTC.

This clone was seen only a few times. The CDR3 spells CASSTTGSTGELFF. CDR3 DNA sequence: TGTGCCAGCAGCACTACAGGTTCTACCGGGGAGCTGTTTTTT. V and J are TRBV7-2 and TRBJ2-2; a possible D gene is TRBD1 (5 bases). V was pared by 5 bases and J by 5 bases, with 12 bases between. This CDR3 region has 14 residues. Germline CDR1 reads SGHTA; CDR2 reads FQGNSA.

Written as DNA, the CDR3 is TGTGCCACCACCAAGGCCGGGAACTATGGCTACACCTTC. Protein product: CATTKAGNYGYTF. The gene calls are TRBV27 and TRBJ1-2; D is unclear. Germline CDR1 reads MNHEY; CDR2 reads SMNVEV (reference sequence). The CDR3 length is 13 residues. V was cut by 10 bases and J by 2 bases, with 14 bases left in between.

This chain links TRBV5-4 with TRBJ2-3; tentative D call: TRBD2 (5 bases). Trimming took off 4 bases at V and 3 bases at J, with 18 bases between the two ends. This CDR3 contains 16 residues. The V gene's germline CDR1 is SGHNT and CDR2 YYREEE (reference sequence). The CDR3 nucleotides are TGTGCCAGCAGCCTTGAGGACTCTAGGATTACAGATACGCAGTATTTT. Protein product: CASSLEDSRITDTQYF.

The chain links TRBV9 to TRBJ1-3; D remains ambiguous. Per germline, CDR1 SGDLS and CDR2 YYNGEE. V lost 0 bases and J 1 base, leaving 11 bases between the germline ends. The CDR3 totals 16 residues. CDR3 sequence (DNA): TGTGCCAGCAGCGTAGTGGAGTCGGCTTCTGGAAACACCATATATTTT. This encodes CASSVVESASGNTIYF.

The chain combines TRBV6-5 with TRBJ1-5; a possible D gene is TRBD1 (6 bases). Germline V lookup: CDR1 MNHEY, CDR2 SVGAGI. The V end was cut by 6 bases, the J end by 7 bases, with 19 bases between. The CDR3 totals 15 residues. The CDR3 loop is CASRPQGMTEQPQHF. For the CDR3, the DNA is TGTGCCAGCAGACCACAGGGAATGACGGAGCAGCCCCAGCATTTT.

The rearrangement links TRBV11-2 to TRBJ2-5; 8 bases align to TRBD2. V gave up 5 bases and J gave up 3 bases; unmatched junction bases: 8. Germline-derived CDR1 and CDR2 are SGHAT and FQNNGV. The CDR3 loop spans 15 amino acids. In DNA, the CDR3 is TGTGCCAGCAGCATGAGCGGGAGTAGGGAAGAGACCCAGTACTTC. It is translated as CASSMSGSREETQYF. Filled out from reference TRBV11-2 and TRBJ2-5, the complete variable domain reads EAGVAQSPRYKIIEKRQSVAFWCNPISGHATLYWYQQILGQGPKLLIQFQNNGVVDDSQLPKDRFSAERLKGVDSTLKIQPAKLEDSAVYLCASSMSGSREETQYFGPGTRLLVL.

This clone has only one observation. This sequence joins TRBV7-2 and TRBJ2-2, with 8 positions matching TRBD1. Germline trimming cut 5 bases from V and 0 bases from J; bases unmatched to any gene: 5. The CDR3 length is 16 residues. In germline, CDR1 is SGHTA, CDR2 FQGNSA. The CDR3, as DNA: TGTGCCAGCAGCCCCTCAGGGGGCGCGAACACCGGGGAGCTGTTTTTT. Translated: CASSPSGGANTGELFF.

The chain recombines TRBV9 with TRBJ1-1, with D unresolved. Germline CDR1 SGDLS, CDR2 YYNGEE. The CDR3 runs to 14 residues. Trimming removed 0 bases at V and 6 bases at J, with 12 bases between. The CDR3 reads CASSVAGRGAEAFF. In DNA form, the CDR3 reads TGTGCCAGCAGCGTAGCTGGGAGAGGAGCTGAAGCTTTCTTT.

This CDR3 reads CASSIAGTGGAWPQHF. CDR3 nucleotide sequence: TGTGCCAGCAGTATAGCCGGGACAGGGGGCGCGTGGCCCCAGCATTTT. V is TRBV27 and J is TRBJ1-5, with 12 bases aligning to TRBD1. CDR3 length equals 16 residues. V gave up 5 bases and J gave up 9 bases; unmatched junction bases: 11. The germline gives CDR1 MNHEY, CDR2 SMNVEV (reference sequence).